These 32 T cell receptor beta chains share one sample of origin, sequenced in a study of early T cells in non-severe SARS-CoV-2 infection. One entry per CDR3 protein, called by TCRdb with MiXCR from the 5' RACE reads. Here the sample spans about 30,000 distinct CDR3 sequences, about 5% being singletons. Sample: whole blood. These receptors were collected from an adult who was a healthcare worker with PCR-confirmed SARS-CoV-2 infection or an uninfected control (not recorded which).

V is TRBV11-2 and J is TRBJ2-1; TRBD1 matches at 8 bases. V shed 1 base and J 2 bases; nucleotides not matched to a gene: 1. Germline V gives CDR1 SGHAT, CDR2 FQNNGV. The CDR3 is made up of 15 amino acids. The chain's CDR3 is CASSLAGGPYNEQFF. The DNA for the CDR3 is TGTGCCAGCAGCTTAGCAGGGGGCCCCTACAATGAGCAGTTCTTC.

In its sample, this clonotype was seen many times. The J gene is TRBJ2-3, the V gene TRBV9; D unclear. The germline gives CDR1 SGDLS, CDR2 YYNGEE. Trimming took off 4 bases at V and 3 bases at J, with 15 bases between the two ends. The CDR3 runs to 15 residues. The CDR3 bases are TGTGCCAGCAGCCTCGAAAGAGACGTGACAGATACGCAGTATTTT. It is translated as CASSLERDVTDTQYF.

The table lists this clonotype with many counts. CDR3 region: CASSRPGRAEKVEYEAFF. CDR3 in DNA: TGTGCCAGCAGCCGCCCTGGGAGGGCGGAGAAAGTGGAATATGAAGCTTTCTTT. This chain uses TRBV7-9 with TRBJ1-1; D is unclear. The germline V and J ends were trimmed by 5 bases and 7 bases, with 29 bases remaining between them. The CDR3 length is 18 residues. Germline lookup yields CDR1 SEHNR and CDR2 FQNEAQ (reference sequence).

The chain links TRBV12-3 or TRBV12-4 to TRBJ1-3; D uncertain. The CDR3 sequence is 14 residues long. The ends were cut back, 6 bases at V and 0 bases at J, with 9 bases in the middle. The DNA for the CDR3 is TGTGCCAGCAGCCCAGGAGTCTCTGGAAACACCATATATTTT. Residues: CASSPGVSGNTIYF.

This clonotype was seen ten or more times. This chain uses TRBV4-2 with TRBJ2-1, with 11 bases matching TRBD2. The V gene's germline CDR1 is LGHNA and CDR2 YNFKEQ. This CDR3 spans 16 amino acids. After removal of 0 bases from V and 4 bases from J, the junction contained 2 bases not matched to a gene. For the CDR3, the DNA is TGTGCCAGCAGCCAAGAGGGGACTAGCGGATACAATGAGCAGTTCTTC. Protein sequence: CASSQEGTSGYNEQFF.

This clonotype has a count of ten or more. The chain combines TRBV11-2 with TRBJ2-4; D is unclear. This CDR3 comprises 13 residues. From germline, CDR1 is SGHAT and CDR2 FQNNGV. The V gene lost 0 bases and the J gene lost 3 bases, with 3 bases spanning the gap. CDR3 in DNA: TGTGCCAGCAGCTTAGAGATCAAAAACATTCAGTACTTC. Translated: CASSLEIKNIQYF. The whole variable domain, filled in from reference TRBV11-2 and TRBJ2-4, reads EAGVAQSPRYKIIEKRQSVAFWCNPISGHATLYWYQQILGQGPKLLIQFQNNGVVDDSQLPKDRFSAERLKGVDSTLKIQPAKLEDSAVYLCASSLEIKNIQYFGAGTRLSVL.

This clonotype was found a few times. CDR3 sequence: CASRPGQGEVGELFF. The CDR3 bases are TGTGCCAGCAGACCCGGACAGGGGGAAGTCGGGGAGCTGTTTTTT. The chain links TRBV6-2 or TRBV6-3 to TRBJ2-2; 10 bases fit TRBD1. In germline, CDR1 is MNHEY, CDR2 SVGEGT. This CDR3 has 15 amino acids. The trim removed 6 bases at V and 7 bases at J, leaving 8 bases unmatched.

This clonotype has ten or more counts. This chain joins TRBV7-9 and TRBJ2-5, with 9 nucleotides matching TRBD2. The CDR3 totals 14 residues. CDR1 and CDR2 from the germline V gene are SEHNR and FQNEAQ (reference sequence). J lost 1 base, V lost 10 bases, and 7 bases had no gene match. The CDR3 region is CATGQAGGQETQYF. In DNA, the CDR3 is TGTGCCACGGGCCAAGCGGGAGGCCAAGAGACCCAGTACTTC.

The table lists this clonotype with many counts. The genes are TRBV18 and TRBJ2-5; 8 nucleotides agree with TRBD1. After removal of 2 bases from V and 2 bases from J, the junction contained 4 bases not matched to a gene. Germline V lookup: CDR1 KGHSH, CDR2 LQKENI. The length of the CDR3 is 15 residues. The CDR3 here is CASSPWTGNQETQYF. As DNA, the CDR3 is TGTGCCAGCTCACCATGGACAGGGAATCAAGAGACCCAGTACTTC.

This clonotype was seen ten or more times. The V and J genes are TRBV7-9 and TRBJ1-5, with 8 positions matching TRBD1. The junction had 5 bases not matched to a gene; V was cut back by 6 bases and J by 1 base. CDR1 and CDR2 (germline): SEHNR, FQNEAQ (reference sequence). This CDR3 is 15 amino acids long. The CDR3 here is CASSLQGGSNQPQHF. DNA of the CDR3: TGTGCCAGCAGTCTACAGGGGGGAAGCAATCAGCCCCAGCATTTT.

There are many counts of this clonotype. The genes are TRBV7-6 and TRBJ2-2, with 7 positions matching TRBD2. The ends lost 4 bases at V and 3 bases at J; junction bases unmatched: 5. Per the germline V gene, CDR1 is SGHVS and CDR2 is FNYEAQ. This CDR3 has 15 amino acids. This chain's CDR3 is CASSYGGTYTGELFF. For the CDR3, the DNA is TGTGCCAGCAGCTACGGGGGGACCTACACCGGGGAGCTGTTTTTT.

This clonotype was seen a few times. This chain joins TRBV19 and TRBJ2-1; 9 nucleotides agree with TRBD2. The CDR3 spans 15 residues. The J segment lost 5 bases and the V segment lost 4 bases, leaving 6 bases of the junction unmatched. From germline, CDR1 is LNHDA and CDR2 SQIVND (reference sequence). Here the CDR3 DNA reads TGTGCCAGTAGTACCTTTTTAGCGGGAGACAATGAGCAGTTCTTC. Its protein is CASSTFLAGDNEQFF.

This clonotype was seen repeatedly, ten times or more. The chain uses TRBV20-1 and TRBJ1-2; possible D gene TRBD1, 5 bases. The CDR3 is 15 residues long. Trimming pared 6 bases from V and 4 bases from J, leaving 21 bases between. Germline V gives CDR1 DFQATT, CDR2 SNEGSKA (reference sequence). The CDR3 DNA sequence: TGCAGTGCCGTGGGGAGGCAGGGAGATGCCTATGGCTACACCTTC. This sequence encodes CSAVGRQGDAYGYTF.

The chain combines TRBV20-1 with TRBJ2-7; tentatively, D is TRBD1 or TRBD2 (5 bases each). The length of the CDR3 is 16 residues. V was pared by 0 bases and J by 1 base, with 16 bases between. The germline V gene has CDR1 DFQATT and CDR2 SNEGSKA (reference sequence). The CDR3 nucleotides are TGCAGTGCTAGAGATCGAGAACGGGGCGTTTCCTACGAGCAGTACTTC. It yields the protein CSARDRERGVSYEQYF.

The chain carries TRBV12-3 or TRBV12-4 and TRBJ2-2; D call uncertain. V lost 7 bases and J lost 1, with 7 bases in between. The CDR3 is 13 residues long. The chain's CDR3 is CASTLRNTGELFF. The CDR3, as DNA: TGTGCCAGCACCCTTCGGAACACCGGGGAGCTGTTTTTT.

V and J are TRBV7-9 and TRBJ2-7, with TRBD2 matching 8 bases. CDR1 is SEHNR and CDR2 is FQNEAQ in the germline V gene (reference sequence). Germline trimming cut 4 bases from V and 2 bases from J; bases unmatched to any gene: 7. This CDR3 comprises 15 residues. The CDR3 is CASSSVAGPAYEQYF. The DNA for the CDR3 is TGTGCCAGCAGCTCAGTAGCGGGACCCGCCTACGAGCAGTACTTC.

The chain joins TRBV7-6 to TRBJ1-1; D is uncertain. Germline lookup yields CDR1 SGHVS and CDR2 FNYEAQ. The length of the CDR3 is 14 residues. V lost 5 bases, J lost 2 bases, and 12 bases lay in between. The CDR3 loop is CASSANTENTEAFF. In DNA, the CDR3 is TGTGCCAGCAGCGCTAACACAGAAAACACTGAAGCTTTCTTT. Based on the CDR3 plus reference TRBV7-6 and TRBJ1-1, the full variable domain is GAGVSQSPRYKVTKRGQDVALRCDPISGHVSLYWYRQALGQGPEFLTYFNYEAQQDKSGLPNDRFSAERPEGSISTLTIQRTEQRDSAMYRCASSANTENTEAFFGQGTRLTVV.

This clonotype was recorded at least ten times. This chain joins TRBV7-9 and TRBJ1-1, with D perhaps TRBD1 (6 bases). The V gene lost 2 bases and the J gene lost 4 bases, with 11 bases spanning the gap. The V gene's germline CDR1 is SEHNR and CDR2 FQNEAQ (reference sequence). The CDR3 loop spans 14 amino acids. This chain's CDR3 is CASSLNQGSTEAFF. DNA of the CDR3: TGTGCCAGCAGCTTAAATCAGGGGAGCACTGAAGCTTTCTTT.

This clonotype has only a few counts. The CDR3 sequence is CASSYKALSEQFF. For the CDR3, the DNA is TGTGCCAGCAGCTATAAAGCCCTCAGTGAGCAGTTCTTC. This sequence joins TRBV7-2 and TRBJ2-1; no definite D call. The length of the CDR3 is 13 residues. Germline V lookup: CDR1 SGHTA, CDR2 FQGNSA. The V end was cut by 4 bases, the J end by 9 bases, with 13 bases between.

This clonotype was seen ten or more times. V gene TRBV7-9 combines with J gene TRBJ2-7; D is ambiguous. Trimming removed 1 base from V and 6 bases from J, with 10 bases in between. The CDR3 contains 13 residues. From germline, CDR1 is SEHNR and CDR2 FQNEAQ (reference sequence). The CDR3 DNA follows: TGTGCCAGCAGCTTAGTGGGTCCGGCCGAGCAGTACTTC. It specifies CASSLVGPAEQYF.

This clonotype is medium-sized in the sample. This chain connects TRBV7-9 to TRBJ1-6; 10 bases are a match to TRBD1. After removal of 4 bases from V and 9 bases from J, the junction contained 3 bases not matched to a gene. Germline V CDR1 and CDR2: SEHNR, FQNEAQ (reference sequence). The CDR3 contains 14 residues. CDR3 nucleotide sequence: TGTGCCAGCAGCTCGGGACAGGGGAGTTCACCCCTCCACTTT. Its protein product is CASSSGQGSSPLHF.

At least ten counts were recorded for this clonotype. The chain combines TRBV6-6 with TRBJ2-5, with D possibly TRBD2 on 5 matching bases. V was shortened by 5 bases and J by 5 bases, with 9 bases between the two germline ends. The germline gives CDR1 MNHNY, CDR2 SVGAGI (reference sequence). The CDR3 covers 12 residues. CDR3: CASSGRRETQYF. The CDR3 bases are TGTGCCAGCAGTGGACGGAGGGAGACCCAGTACTTC.

This clonotype came up a few times. The J gene is TRBJ2-1, the V gene TRBV11-3; either TRBD1 or TRBD2 may supply D (5 bases each). This CDR3 spans 15 amino acids. Between the trimmed V and J ends, which lost 5 bases and 5 bases, there was a span of 16 bases. The germline CDR1 and CDR2 sequences are SGHNT and YENEEA. Here the CDR3 DNA reads TGTGCCAGCAGCCCCCGGCAGGGACGGGACAATGAGCAGTTCTTC. It yields the protein CASSPRQGRDNEQFF. The whole variable domain, filled in from reference TRBV11-3 and TRBJ2-1, reads EAGVVQSPRYKIIEKKQPVAFWCNPISGHNTLYWYLQNLGQGPELLIRYENEEAVDDSQLPKDRFSAERLKGVDSTLKIQPAELGDSAVYLCASSPRQGRDNEQFFGPGTRLTVL.

This clonotype is medium-sized within its sample. The V gene is TRBV20-1, the J gene TRBJ2-3, with D perhaps TRBD1 (6 bases). The CDR3 is 14 amino acids. Germline V gene data show CDR1 as DFQATT and CDR2 as SNEGSKA (reference sequence). The CDR3 nucleotides read TGCGCCCTGGGGGCCGTCATCCACACAGATACGCAGTATTTT. It codes for CALGAVIHTDTQYF.

This clonotype was recorded many times. This sequence joins TRBV9 and TRBJ2-1; maybe TRBD1 (6 bases). CDR3 length equals 13 residues. Deletions cut 3 bases from V and 9 bases from J, with 13 bases between. Per germline, CDR1 SGDLS and CDR2 YYNGEE. The CDR3 sequence: CASSGYGQSEQFF. In nucleotides, the CDR3 is TGTGCCAGCAGCGGATACGGACAGAGTGAGCAGTTCTTC.

The V and J genes are TRBV12-5 and TRBJ1-1, with D perhaps TRBD1 (5 bases). The germline V gene encodes CDR1 LGHNT and CDR2 FRNRAP. The CDR3 runs 14 residues. V gave up 1 base and J gave up 1 base, with 7 bases separating them. Here the CDR3 reads CASGLGQGNTEAFF. The CDR3 nucleotides read TGTGCTAGTGGTTTGGGGCAGGGGAACACTGAAGCTTTCTTT. Full variable domain (remainder filled in from reference TRBV12-5 and TRBJ1-1): DARVTQTPRHKVTEMGQEVTMRCQPILGHNTVFWYRQTMMQGLELLAYFRNRAPLDDSGMPKDRFSAEMPDATLATLKIQPSEPRDSAVYFCASGLGQGNTEAFFGQGTRLTVV.

The sample holds many counts of this clonotype. The J gene is TRBJ2-3, the V gene TRBV20-1, with TRBD2 matching 12 bases. CDR3 length: 18 amino acids. Germline V gene sequence: CDR1 DFQATT, CDR2 SNEGSKA (reference sequence). V was clipped by 1 base and J by 2 bases; unmatched bases: 10. CDR3 DNA: TGCAGTGCTAGAGGCCTAGCGGGAGGGCAGGGTCCCACAGATACGCAGTATTTT. Translated: CSARGLAGGQGPTDTQYF.

This clonotype has ten or more counts. This chain links TRBV29-1 with TRBJ1-1; D is ambiguous. Germline values: CDR1 SQVTM, CDR2 ANQGSEA. The V end lost 4 bases, the J end lost 4 bases, and 4 bases lay between the germline ends. This CDR3 spans 10 amino acids. This chain's CDR3 is CSVGSTEAFF. The CDR3 DNA sequence: TGCAGCGTTGGGAGCACTGAAGCTTTCTTT.

Many counts were recorded for this clonotype. The rearrangement joins TRBV28 to TRBJ2-1; D is uncertain. From germline, CDR1 is MDHEN and CDR2 SYDVKM. Trimming took 7 bases from V and 4 from J, leaving 11 bases between them. This CDR3 comprises 13 residues. DNA of the CDR3: TGTGCCAGCAACCCGGCTACTTACAATGAGCAGTTCTTC. It specifies CASNPATYNEQFF.

This clonotype was counted at least ten times. This chain links TRBV6-2 or TRBV6-3 with TRBJ2-2; D ambiguous. Trimming shortened V by 7 bases and J by 5 bases, and 17 bases separated the two germline ends. Looked up from germline, CDR1 is MNHEY and CDR2 is SVGEGT. This CDR3 comprises 15 residues. The CDR3 DNA follows: TGTGCCAGCACTTTGGGCATAGGCCTGACCGGGGAGCTGTTTTTT. Protein sequence: CASTLGIGLTGELFF.

The CDR3 nucleotides read TGTGCCAGCAGCCCACGCAACCCGGCGCAGTTCTTC. Residues: CASSPRNPAQFF. V is TRBV16 and J is TRBJ2-1; D is ambiguous. V was clipped by 4 bases and J by 12 bases, with 13 bases between them. The CDR3 covers 12 residues. Germline CDR1 and CDR2: KGHSY and FQNENV. Filled out from reference TRBV16 and TRBJ2-1, the complete variable domain reads GEEVAQTPKHLVRGEGQKAKLYCAPIKGHSYVFWYQQVLKNEFKFLISFQNENVFDETGMPKERFSAKCLPNSPCSLEIQATKLEDSAVYFCASSPRNPAQFFGPGTRLTVL.

This clonotype was detected many times. V gene TRBV28 combines with J gene TRBJ1-1, with 7 bases that match TRBD1. From germline, CDR1 is MDHEN and CDR2 SYDVKM. V lost 5 bases to trimming and J lost 10 bases; unmatched junction nucleotides: 10. This CDR3 contains 13 residues. CDR3 in amino acids: CASSIPGQSRAFF. CDR3 bases: TGTGCCAGCAGTATCCCGGGACAGTCTCGAGCTTTCTTT.